This TCR beta chain was retrieved from a study of identical twins. One entry per CDR3 protein results from TCRdb running MiXCR on the 5' RACE reads. The sample includes a few hundred thousand distinct CDR3 sequences, 9.6% seen only once; the top ten take roughly 3%. Germline-derived CDR1 and CDR2 are KGHSH and LQKENI. The CDR3 consists of 14 residues. V was shortened by 3 bases and J by 5 bases, with 11 bases between the two germline ends. The same data also contributed to another study, on yellow fever vaccine responses in identical twins.

Specimen: PBMCs. This TCR came from a woman between 18 and 29 years old in good health. V gene TRBV18 combines with J gene TRBJ2-1; weak D call: TRBD2 (5 bases). CDR3: CASSPLALNNEQFF. The CDR3 DNA is TGTGCCAGCTCACCCCTAGCCTTGAACAATGAGCAGTTCTTC. The whole variable domain, remainder taken from reference TRBV18 and TRBJ2-1, is NAGVMQNPRHLVRRRGQEARLRCSPMKGHSHVYWYRQLPEEGLKFMVYLQKENIIDESGMPKERFSAEFPKEGPSILRIQQVVRGDSAAYFCASSPLALNNEQFFGPGTRLTVL.